The 32 T cell receptor beta chains below were found in one sample sequenced in a study of T cells in Graves' hyperthyroidism and ophthalmopathy. There were TCR beta CDR3 regions amplified from RNA transcripts. Primed by the HTBI set, a first-round RT-PCR was run on the TCR CDR3. TCRdb processed the multiplex PCR reads anew with MiXCR; each CDR3 protein has one entry. The table includes roughly 600,000 distinct CDR3 sequences, 13% to 15% detected once. What was sequenced was blood. Receptors originate from a woman aged 50 to 65 with Graves' ophthalmopathy.

The gene calls are TRBV9 and TRBJ1-1; TRBD1 might be the D (6 bases). The CDR3 has 14 amino acids. The V end was cut by 3 bases, the J end by 1 base, with 10 bases between. Germline CDR1 reads SGDLS; CDR2 reads YYNGEE. In DNA form, the CDR3 reads TGTGCCAGCAGCGCCGGACAGCGGAACACTGAAGCTTTCTTT. It is translated as CASSAGQRNTEAFF.

This clonotype was found many times. The gene calls are TRBV3-2 and TRBJ1-2; TRBD1, the table's D call, lacks a check against the DNA. TRBV3-2 is shown as a pseudogene. This CDR3 is built from 14 residues. CDR3 in amino acids: CASSQLTGGCGYTF. For the CDR3, the DNA is TGTGCCAGCAGCCAGTTGACAGGGGGTTGTGGCTACACCTTC.

The chain combines TRBV20-1 with TRBJ1-5; tentative D call: TRBD1 (6 bases). This CDR3 contains 14 residues. Between the trimmed V and J ends, which lost 6 bases and 4 bases, there was a span of 16 bases. Germline loops: CDR1 DFQATT, CDR2 SNEGSKA (reference sequence). This CDR3 reads CSATAGDRNQPQHF. The DNA of the CDR3 is TGCAGTGCCACGGCAGGGGATAGAAATCAGCCCCAGCATTTT.

A remark on this clonotype: This clone may be a read error of a much larger clone one base away. In this CDR3 the conserved last residue, phenylalanine or tryptophan, is missing, so a read error is likely. The chain links TRBV24-1 to TRBJ1-1; D is undetermined. Trimming took 5 bases from V and 1 from J, leaving 7 bases between them. This CDR3 spans 13 amino acids. CDR1 and CDR2 (germline): KGHDR, SFDVKD. CDR3 protein: CATSGGQNTEAFV. The CDR3 DNA is TGTGCCACCAGTGGAGGCCAGAACACTGAAGCTTTCGTT.

This clonotype was detected ten times or more. This chain connects TRBV12-3 or TRBV12-4 to TRBJ2-3; 10 positions match TRBD2. The CDR3 has 15 amino acids. V lost 6 bases to trimming and J lost 2 bases; unmatched junction nucleotides: 5. CDR3 nucleotides: TGTGCCAGCAGCCAAGGACTAGCGGACACAGATACGCAGTATTTT. This translates into CASSQGLADTDTQYF.

This clonotype was seen at least ten times. The chain links TRBV2 to TRBJ2-5; 7 nucleotides line up with TRBD1. The CDR3 contains 13 residues. J was trimmed by 5 bases and V by 7 bases; bases with no gene match: 7. The germline V gene has CDR1 SNHLY and CDR2 FYNNEI. CDR3: CASTPDRAETQYF. The CDR3 DNA is TGTGCCAGCACCCCCGACAGGGCGGAGACCCAGTACTTC.

This clonotype was observed at least ten times. As DNA, the CDR3 is TGTGCCTGGAGACCAGGGTCCGATACCGGGGAGCTGTTTTTT. Its translation is CAWRPGSDTGELFF. This sequence joins TRBV30 and TRBJ2-2; D might be TRBD1 (5 bases). This CDR3 comprises 14 residues. Germline loops: CDR1 GTSNPN, CDR2 SVGIG (reference sequence). Between the trimmed V and J ends, which lost 3 bases and 5 bases, there was a span of 13 bases.

The chain uses TRBV29-1 and TRBJ2-1; 8 bases line up with TRBD1. CDR3 length: 15 amino acids. Trimming took 0 bases from V and 3 from J; bases not matched to a gene: 4. CDR1 is SQVTM and CDR2 is ANQGSEA in the germline V gene. The CDR3 spells CSVEDLGTGYNEQFF. CDR3 in DNA: TGCAGCGTTGAAGATCTGGGGACAGGCTACAATGAGCAGTTCTTC.

The chain combines TRBV28 with TRBJ2-3; no clear D gene. CDR3 length: 15 amino acids. In germline, CDR1 is MDHEN, CDR2 SYDVKM. V lost 2 bases, J lost 0 bases, and 9 bases lay in between. The CDR3 spells CASSLRWVSTDTQYF. CDR3 bases: TGTGCCAGCAGTTTACGGTGGGTTAGCACAGATACGCAGTATTTT.

This clonotype was observed many times. The J gene is TRBJ2-3, the V gene TRBV7-2, with 7 bases identical to TRBD2. The germline CDR1 and CDR2 sequences are SGHTA and FQGNSA. The CDR3 contains 14 residues. Trimming cost V 2 bases and J 6 bases; bases outside gene matches: 5. For the CDR3, the DNA is TGTGCCAGCAGCTTATGGGGGGGTTCGGATACGCAGTATTTT. The encoded protein is CASSLWGGSDTQYF.

A remark on this clonotype: This may come from a read error, since a much larger clone is one base off. J is TRBJ1-1 and V is TRBV20-1; D is uncertain. The CDR3 is 13 residues long. The V and J ends lost 7 bases and 6 bases respectively, with 18 bases between them. CDR1 and CDR2 (germline): DFQATT, SNEGSKA (reference sequence). The CDR3 sequence: CSVFALGSAEAFF. The DNA for the CDR3 is TGCAGTGTCTTCGCCTTAGGCTCCGCTGAAGCTTTCTTT.

This clonotype came up many times. The chain couples TRBV28 to TRBJ2-7; 15 nucleotides line up with TRBD2. From germline, CDR1 is MDHEN and CDR2 SYDVKM. The CDR3 runs to 15 residues. Trimming at V came to 7 bases and at J to 5 bases, leaving 6 bases not matched to a gene. In DNA, the CDR3 is TGTGCCAGCACCGGACTAGCGGGAGGGCCCGACGAGCAGTACTTC. Amino acid sequence: CASTGLAGGPDEQYF. Drawing the rest from reference TRBV28 and TRBJ2-7, the complete variable domain is DVKVTQSSRYLVKRTGEKVFLECVQDMDHENMFWYRQDPGLGLRLIYFSYDVKMKEKGDIPEGYSVSREKKERFSLILESASTNQTSMYLCASTGLAGGPDEQYFGPGTRLTVT.

This clonotype has just a few counts. The chain recombines TRBV7-8 with TRBJ1-2; no clear D. Trimming pared 1 base from V and 7 bases from J, leaving 13 bases between. This CDR3 contains 14 residues. In germline, CDR1 is SGHVS, CDR2 FQNEAQ. The CDR3 nucleotides are TGTGCCAGCAGCTTAGGGTCAGAGAGGGTTGGCTACACCTTC. It codes for CASSLGSERVGYTF. Looking up the rest from reference TRBV7-8 and TRBJ1-2 gives the full variable domain: GAGVSQSPRYKVAKRGQDVALRCDPISGHVSLFWYQQALGQGPEFLTYFQNEAQLDKSGLPSDRFFAERPEGSVSTLKIQRTQQEDSAVYLCASSLGSERVGYTFGSGTRLTVV.

This chain links TRBV4-3 with TRBJ2-7, with D maybe TRBD2 (5 bases). Deletions cut 0 bases from V and 7 bases from J, with 13 bases between. The CDR3 runs 14 residues. Germline V gives CDR1 LGHNA, CDR2 YSLEER. For the CDR3, the DNA is TGCGCCAGCAGCCAAGATTTCCAGACTATGGAGCAGTACTTC. Encoded protein: CASSQDFQTMEQYF.

This clonotype was detected ten times or more. The chain combines TRBV28 with TRBJ2-1; D perhaps matches TRBD1 (6 bases). Germline V gene data show CDR1 as MDHEN and CDR2 as SYDVKM. The CDR3 runs 12 residues. The V gene lost 6 bases and the J gene lost 9 bases, with 12 bases spanning the gap. The CDR3: CASSRTGPEQFF. Written as DNA, the CDR3 is TGTGCCAGCAGCAGAACAGGGCCTGAGCAGTTCTTC. The whole variable domain, filled in from reference TRBV28 and TRBJ2-1, reads DVKVTQSSRYLVKRTGEKVFLECVQDMDHENMFWYRQDPGLGLRLIYFSYDVKMKEKGDIPEGYSVSREKKERFSLILESASTNQTSMYLCASSRTGPEQFFGPGTRLTVL.

This clonotype was counted at least ten times. V and J are TRBV5-1 and TRBJ1-2, with 10 bases aligning to TRBD1. The CDR3 is made up of 15 amino acids. J lost 6 bases, V lost 1 base, and 6 bases had no gene match. Germline V gene lookup returns CDR1 SGHRS and CDR2 YFSETQ. The CDR3 loop is CASSLLGTGEDGYTF. The CDR3 region has the DNA TGCGCCAGCAGCTTGTTAGGGACAGGGGAGGATGGCTACACCTTC.

This clonotype appeared a few times. The CDR3 DNA is TGTGCCAGCAGTTACTCGGCCACGGGAGTCGAAAAACTGTTTTTT. Its protein product is CASSYSATGVEKLFF. The rearrangement links TRBV6-5 to TRBJ1-4; D is unresolved. CDR1 is MNHEY, CDR2 SVGAGI, per germline. The CDR3 length is 15 residues. Trimming pared 0 bases from V and 8 bases from J, leaving 13 bases between.

This clonotype came up many times. This chain joins TRBV20-1 and TRBJ2-3; D is perhaps TRBD2 (7 bases). Trimming stripped 6 bases from V and 3 bases from J, with 16 bases between. The CDR3 totals 14 residues. Looked up from germline, CDR1 is DFQATT and CDR2 is SNEGSKA (reference sequence). In nucleotides, the CDR3 is TGCAGTGCGGGAGGGGGGAGCAGTACAGATACGCAGTATTTT. It codes for CSAGGGSSTDTQYF.

This clonotype was observed at least ten times. This chain links TRBV6-2 or TRBV6-3 with TRBJ1-6; D is undetermined. CDR3 length equals 11 residues. Germline V lookup: CDR1 MNHEY, CDR2 SVGEGT. V was pared by 6 bases and J by 6 bases, with 3 bases between. The CDR3 DNA is TGTGCCAGCAGACTTAATTCACCCCTCCACTTT. It is translated as CASRLNSPLHF.

The genes are TRBV9 and TRBJ1-1; D is unclear. Deletions cut 0 bases from V and 5 bases from J, with 14 bases between. The length of the CDR3 is 15 residues. Germline loops: CDR1 SGDLS, CDR2 YYNGEE. CDR3: CASSVAPETRTEAFF. In DNA, the CDR3 is TGTGCCAGCAGCGTAGCCCCAGAAACGAGGACTGAAGCTTTCTTT.

In its sample, this clonotype was seen many times. The rearrangement uses TRBV18 and TRBJ1-1; D might be TRBD1 (6 bases). CDR3 length: 16 residues. Trimming took 4 bases from V and 1 from J, leaving 16 bases between them. CDR1 and CDR2 (germline): KGHSH, LQKENI. CDR3 sequence reads: CASSQNGGLGNTEAFF. The CDR3 coding sequence is TGTGCCAGCTCACAAAACGGGGGGCTGGGGAACACTGAAGCTTTCTTT. The whole variable domain, filled in from reference TRBV18 and TRBJ1-1, reads NAGVMQNPRHLVRRRGQEARLRCSPMKGHSHVYWYRQLPEEGLKFMVYLQKENIIDESGMPKERFSAEFPKEGPSILRIQQVVRGDSAAYFCASSQNGGLGNTEAFFGQGTRLTVV.

This clonotype turned up a few times. The CDR3 spells CSARDGGRGTDTQYF. DNA of the CDR3: TGCAGTGCTAGAGATGGCGGGAGAGGAACAGATACGCAGTATTTT. The chain joins TRBV20-1 to TRBJ2-3; TRBD2 matches 7 bases. The CDR3 is 15 amino acids. Germline V gene lookup returns CDR1 DFQATT and CDR2 SNEGSKA (reference sequence). The ends lost 0 bases at V and 3 bases at J; junction bases unmatched: 6.

This clonotype was seen ten or more times. The chain is built from TRBV29-1 and TRBJ2-5, with 8 bases aligning to TRBD1. V dropped 6 bases and J dropped 7; count of bases not matched to a gene: 10. Germline CDR1 and CDR2: SQVTM and ANQGSEA. This CDR3 spans 13 amino acids. The CDR3 loop is CSVLGQGMGTQYF. The CDR3 DNA reads as TGCAGCGTCCTCGGACAGGGAATGGGGACCCAGTACTTC.

The CDR3 spells CSATLGQIYEQYF. The CDR3, as DNA: TGCAGTGCTACGCTAGGACAAATTTACGAGCAGTACTTC. This chain connects TRBV20-1 to TRBJ2-7; D is possibly TRBD1 (5 bases). The CDR3 extends over 13 amino acids. With 4 bases removed from V and 4 bases from J, the gap between germline ends came to 14 bases. The germline V gene encodes CDR1 DFQATT and CDR2 SNEGSKA (reference sequence).

This clonotype was seen repeatedly, ten times or more. The gene calls are TRBV12-3 or TRBV12-4 and TRBJ2-6, with D possibly TRBD2 on 6 matching bases. V gave up 4 bases and J gave up 0 bases, with 22 bases separating them. The CDR3 has 20 residues. In nucleotides, the CDR3 is TGTGCCAGCAGTTCGGCCGTCGGAGGGGACCCACGCTCTGGGGCCAACGTCCTGACTTTC. It codes for CASSSAVGGDPRSGANVLTF.

The chain carries TRBV10-1 and TRBJ2-1; the match to TRBD2 covers 9 bases. This CDR3 spans 18 amino acids. V dropped 1 base and J dropped 5; count of bases not matched to a gene: 12. Germline V gene lookup returns CDR1 WNHNN and CDR2 SYGVQD (reference sequence). CDR3 residues: CASSEFRSGRPQHNEQFF. As DNA, the CDR3 is TGCGCCAGCAGTGAGTTTCGCAGCGGGAGGCCTCAACACAATGAGCAGTTCTTC.

This clonotype was detected many times. CDR3 amino acids: CASSDRDTIWGSSYNEQFF. In DNA, the CDR3 is TGTGCCAGCAGTGACCGGGACACCATATGGGGGAGTTCCTACAATGAGCAGTTCTTC. J is TRBJ2-1 and V is TRBV27; maybe TRBD1 (6 bases). The CDR3 loop spans 19 amino acids. Deletions cut 5 bases from V and 1 base from J, with 24 bases between. The germline V gene encodes CDR1 MNHEY and CDR2 SMNVEV (reference sequence).

This clonotype was counted only a few times. The V call is TRBV2, the J call TRBJ2-2; maybe TRBD1 (6 bases). Trimming pared 6 bases from V and 1 base from J, leaving 12 bases between. The germline gives CDR1 SNHLY, CDR2 FYNNEI. The CDR3 consists of 15 residues. Here the CDR3 reads CASRVQGLNTGELFF. The DNA for the CDR3 is TGTGCCAGCAGAGTACAGGGATTGAACACCGGGGAGCTGTTTTTT.

The sample holds a few counts of this clonotype. This sequence joins TRBV4-3 and TRBJ2-7; 7 bases are shared with TRBD1. Looked up from germline, CDR1 is LGHNA and CDR2 is YSLEER. Germline trimming cut 0 bases from V and 2 bases from J; bases unmatched to any gene: 10. CDR3 size: 17 residues. The CDR3 bases are TGCGCCAGCAGCCAAGATCATACCCGACAGGGCCCCTACGAGCAGTACTTC. Translating gives CASSQDHTRQGPYEQYF.

This clonotype was seen repeatedly, ten times or more. This chain joins TRBV7-8 and TRBJ2-7; D ambiguous. The V and J ends lost 1 base and 4 bases respectively, with 14 bases between them. The CDR3 covers 15 residues. Germline loops: CDR1 SGHVS, CDR2 FQNEAQ. The CDR3 region is CASSLEASPTYEQYF. The CDR3 DNA sequence: TGTGCCAGCAGCTTAGAGGCCTCCCCCACGTACGAGCAGTACTTC.

This clonotype has ten or more counts. The rearrangement links TRBV27 to TRBJ2-7; 11 nucleotides agree with TRBD2. This CDR3 is 16 amino acids long. The V gene's germline CDR1 is MNHEY and CDR2 SMNVEV (reference sequence). J gave up 2 bases and V 3 bases, and 6 bases lay outside the gene matches. CDR3 sequence reads: CASSFLTSGSPYEQYF. The CDR3 DNA is TGTGCCAGCAGTTTCCTTACTAGCGGGAGCCCCTACGAGCAGTACTTC.

This clonotype was detected many times. This chain links TRBV4-1 with TRBJ2-7, with 8 bases lining up with TRBD2. The germline V gene has CDR1 MGHRA and CDR2 YSYEKL. With V trimmed by 0 bases and J by 2 bases, 6 bases remained unmatched. This CDR3 comprises 16 residues. The CDR3: CASSQEPGLAAYEQYF. The CDR3 nucleotides read TGCGCCAGCAGCCAAGAGCCAGGACTAGCAGCCTACGAGCAGTACTTC.